The T cell receptor beta chain under discussion was sequenced for a study of cytomegalovirus exposure and HLA in healthy donors. A note on this clone: Its target is not known.

Primers for the PCR totalled 60 Vbeta and 13 Jbeta. Repertoires were generated with immunoSEQ multiplex PCR, while TCRdb's copy carries only in-frame clones and drops some. There are roughly 86,000 clones in the sample; 60% to 85% occur only once, and 6.5% to 8% lies in the top ten. The CDR3 runs 15 residues. J lost 3 bases, V lost 3 bases, and 3 bases had no gene match. Germline V gene sequence: CDR1 SGHTA, CDR2 FQGTGA. Study-level findings and limits: Earlier findings revealed that most TCR beta V segments proved productive either about 87% or about 30% of the time.

This chain joins TRBV7-3 and TRBJ2-2; 8 bases align to TRBD2. Sequencing was performed on PBMCs. The receptor comes from a man aged 50 to 59 in good health and CMV-seropositive. The CDR3 loop is CASSLTSDYTGELFF. Here the CDR3 DNA reads TGTGCCAGCAGCTTGACTAGCGATTACACCGGGGAGCTGTTTTTT.